This record concerns one TCR beta chain sequence. Its target is unknown. This entry comes from a study of cytomegalovirus exposure and HLA in healthy donors. Background on the study: Genotyping of 400 or so donors showed that 80% to 90% belonged to the Caucasian-associated ancestry cluster.

Primers: 60 Vbeta forward and 13 Jbeta reverse. The data were produced by immunoSEQ multiplex PCR, yet TCRdb's version contains in-frame clones alone and is incomplete. Of about 160,000 clones listed, around 77% are singletons. This CDR3 comprises 17 residues. Germline V gene sequence: CDR1 LNHNV, CDR2 YYDKDF (reference sequence). The J segment lost 2 bases and the V segment lost 1 base, leaving 6 bases of the junction unmatched. It was healthy bone marrow donors who served as donors. General study findings and limits: A cluster of highly shared sequence variants was likely a sequencing artifact. The majority of CMV-associated TCR beta chains were reported as apparently HLA-restricted in a later analysis.

The TCR comes from a man aged 55 to 70 in good health and CMV-seronegative. Sample: PBMCs. The rearrangement links TRBV15 to TRBJ2-3; TRBD1 aligns across 10 bases. CDR3 protein: CATSRGDRGHSTDTQYF. CDR3 nucleotides: TGTGCCACCAGCAGAGGGGACAGGGGCCATTCCACAGATACGCAGTATTTT. The entire variable domain, with the rest obtained from reference TRBV15 and TRBJ2-3, is as follows: DAMVIQNPRYQVTQFGKPVTLSCSQTLNHNVMYWYQQKSSQAPKLLFHYYDKDFNNEADTPDNFQSRRPNTSFCFLDIRSPGLGDTAMYLCATSRGDRGHSTDTQYFGPGTRLTVL.